The sequence of this T cell receptor beta chain was determined in a study of brain T cells in children with intractable seizures. Comment on this clone: Its target is unknown.

V lost 1 base to trimming and J lost 2 bases, with 14 bases between them. CDR1 is LNHDA and CDR2 is SQIVND in the germline V gene (reference sequence). CDR3 length: 16 residues. Here immunoSEQ multiplex PCR was the method, and the copy in TCRdb shows in-frame clones only, minus some. The repertoire holds about 340,000 clones, with 85% to 95% as singletons. Stated time point: blood from clinic visit 5 months post-surgery; TSC patient then seizure free. At least one anti-epileptic drug was given before surgery. Study-level points and caveats: Pre-surgery blood may have been undersampled, hiding some clones. Viral specificity was inferred only from CDR3 similarity; HCMV serostatus was unknown.

The receptor comes from a boy younger than two with tuberous sclerosis and intractable seizures. The rearrangement uses TRBV19 and TRBJ1-1; no reliable D call. The sequencing here drew on peripheral blood, taken about 5 months after surgery. The CDR3 region is CASSIVPAGPNTEAFF. CDR3 DNA sequence: TGTGCCAGTAGTATAGTCCCGGCAGGACCTAACACTGAAGCTTTCTTT.